What follows describes a single T cell receptor beta chain. TCRdb's table, derived via immunoSEQ multiplex PCR, lists solely in-frame clones and lacks some. The table shows roughly 250,000 clones, with about 89% occurring only once. This sample was taken from a study of blood T cell repertoires in COVID-19. The receptor comes from a man aged 40-50 years who had recovered from COVID-19. The specimen was PBMCs or T cells enriched from blood (not recorded which).

The CDR3 sequence: CAWSVRRGNEQYF. The CDR3 region has the DNA TGTGCCTGGAGTGTACGACGGGGTAACGAGCAGTACTTC. This chain connects TRBV30 to TRBJ2-7; TRBD2 might be the D (5 bases). The germline V gene has CDR1 GTSNPN and CDR2 SVGIG (reference sequence). V shed 0 bases and J shed 5 bases, with 11 bases lying between them. The CDR3 consists of 13 residues.